This entry describes one TCR beta chain. Its specificity is unknown. For the second PCR, which ran for 7 to 11 cycles, a sample-barcoded 5' primer and a J-beta primer mix were used. TCRdb called the 5' RACE reads again in MiXCR, with one record for every CDR3 protein. The data show just over 1 million distinct CDR3 sequences, with less than 50% seen just once and approximately 20% held by the top ten. The sample is drawn from a study of blood T cells in healthy people across ages. The study's findings and limits: Roughly linear declines in TCR beta diversity per million T cells occurred with age.

Input material: blood. The clonotype originates from a woman between 55 and 75 years old in good health.

In DNA, the CDR3 is TGTGCCAGCAGCCCGACGCTAGGGGTCTACGAGCAGTACTTC. Amino acids: CASSPTLGVYEQYF. J is TRBJ2-7 and V is TRBV4-2; D is perhaps TRBD1 (5 bases). This CDR3 spans 14 amino acids. V was clipped by 4 bases and J by 3 bases, with 13 bases between them. Germline loops: CDR1 LGHNA, CDR2 YNFKEQ.